A selection of T cell receptor beta chains follows, all from one sample in a study of CD8+ T cells in alopecia areata. Clones were read by immunoSEQ multiplex PCR, and TCRdb kept only the in-frame ones, dropping some. This table holds under 70,000 clones, around 96% found once. The sequenced sample was CD8+ T cells sorted from blood, obtained at week 0. The origin of the receptors is a human donor with alopecia areata. Each CDR3 is given with its conserved first and last residue. Fields, in order: J gene, clone size, D gene, CDR3 length, V gene, CDR3 protein, CDR3 DNA. The D gene is left open where the match is weak. Where a row states a size, it is once, few, many or the class of an expanded clone; other rows omit it.

>TRBJ1-1|.|.|14|TRBV6-6
CASTLIQSNTEAFF
TGTGCCAGCACCCTCATTCAGTCGAACACTGAAGCTTTCTTT
>TRBJ2-1|.|.|15|TRBV19
CASSTPGQSYNEQFF
TGTGCCAGTAGTACCCCAGGGCAGTCCTACAATGAGCAGTTCTTC
>TRBJ2-3|.|.|14|TRBV29-1
CSVDKGGNTDTQYF
TGCAGCGTTGATAAAGGGGGGAACACAGATACGCAGTATTTT
>TRBJ2-7|.|TRBD2|16|TRBV7-9
CASTQVRTSGNREQYF
TGTGCCAGCACCCAGGTGCGGACTAGCGGTAATAGGGAGCAGTACTTC
>TRBJ2-1|.|.|15|TRBV5-6
CASSLAATAYNEQFF
TGTGCCAGCAGCTTGGCGGCAACGGCTTACAATGAGCAGTTCTTC
>TRBJ2-5|.|.|14|TRBV7-8
CASSLGRYQETQYF
TGTGCCAGCAGCTTAGGACGGTACCAAGAGACCCAGTACTTC
>TRBJ2-7|.|.|13|TRBV7-9
CASSPSRPDEQYF
TGTGCCAGCAGCCCGTCCAGGCCAGACGAGCAGTACTTC
>TRBJ2-1|.|.|16|TRBV6-5
CASSYSRVGTGNEQFF
TGTGCCAGCAGTTACTCGAGGGTGGGCACGGGCAATGAGCAGTTCTTC
>TRBJ2-2|.|.|14|TRBV27
CASSWGPSSGELFF
TGTGCCAGCAGTTGGGGTCCGTCGTCCGGGGAGCTGTTTTTT
>TRBJ2-7|.|.|14|TRBV4-1
CASSQGTSSYEQYF
TGCGCCAGCAGCCAAGGCACCAGCTCCTACGAGCAGTACTTC
>TRBJ1-1|.|.|14|TRBV6-5
CASSYQTGNTEAFF
TGTGCCAGCAGTTACCAGACAGGGAACACTGAAGCTTTCTTT
>TRBJ2-3|.|.|14|TRBV4-1
CASSRGQGTDTQYF
TGCGCCAGCAGCCGCGGCCAGGGCACAGATACGCAGTATTTT
>TRBJ1-1|.|.|13|TRBV14
CASSQVSGTEAFF
TGTGCCAGCAGCCAAGTCAGTGGAACTGAAGCTTTCTTT
>TRBJ2-1|.|TRBD1|14|TRBV18
CASSPGTDNNEQFF
TGTGCCAGCTCACCAGGGACAGATAACAATGAGCAGTTCTTC
>TRBJ2-2|.|.|12|TRBV5-1
CASSQNTGELFF
TGCGCCAGCAGCCAGAATACCGGGGAGCTGTTTTTT
>TRBJ1-5|.|.|15|TRBV12-5
CASGFTPADLRPQHF
TGTGCTAGTGGTTTCACTCCCGCAGATCTGCGGCCCCAGCATTTT
>TRBJ2-7|.|.|14|TRBV7-9
CASSVEGISYEQYF
TGTGCCAGCAGCGTAGAGGGGATCTCCTACGAGCAGTACTTC
>TRBJ2-1|once|TRBD2|20|TRBV2
CASSLRLAGGVIRSYNEQFF
TGTGCCAGCAGCTTACGACTAGCGGGGGGGGTTATCCGTTCCTACAATGAGCAGTTCTTC
>TRBJ2-7|.|TRBD2|16|TRBV4-3
CASSQTRAGLSHEQYF
TGCGCCAGCAGCCAAACGCGTGCGGGACTAAGCCACGAGCAGTACTTC
>TRBJ2-7|.|TRBD1|19|TRBV5-1
CASSLGRWTGPEGSYEQYF
TGCGCCAGCAGCTTGGGGCGTTGGACAGGCCCTGAGGGGAGCTACGAGCAGTACTTC
>TRBJ1-1|few|.|12|TRBV19
CASSRGGTEAFF
TGTGCCAGTAGTCGGGGAGGCACTGAAGCTTTCTTT
>TRBJ1-1|.|.|13|TRBV25-1
CASSEASLAEAFF
TGTGCCAGCAGTGAAGCGAGTTTGGCTGAAGCTTTCTTT
>TRBJ2-3|.|TRBD1|14|TRBV7-6
CASRTGGKADTQYF
TGTGCCAGCAGGACAGGGGGGAAGGCAGATACGCAGTATTTT
>TRBJ1-1|once|TRBD1|16|TRBV9
CASSPLRDRGDTEAFF
TGTGCCAGCAGCCCTCTCCGGGACAGGGGAGACACTGAAGCTTTCTTT
>TRBJ1-5|.|.|14|TRBV4-1
CASSRLGGNLPQHF
TGCGCCAGCAGCCGCTTAGGCGGGAATCTGCCCCAGCATTTT
>TRBJ1-6|.|.|14|TRBV5-4
CASSLVASGSPLHF
TGTGCCAGCAGCTTGGTGGCGTCGGGATCACCCCTCCACTTT
>TRBJ2-1|.|.|14|TRBV5-4
CASSLADAGDEQFF
TGTGCCAGCAGCTTGGCCGACGCAGGCGATGAGCAGTTCTTC
>TRBJ1-4|.|.|13|TRBV21-1
CARGTVTNEKLFF
TGTGCCAGAGGGACGGTAACTAATGAAAAACTGTTTTTT
>TRBJ2-4|.|TRBD2|15|TRBV27
CASSPWEGAKNIQYF
TGTGCCAGCAGTCCTTGGGAGGGAGCCAAAAACATTCAGTACTTC
>TRBJ1-5|.|TRBD1|15|TRBV25-1
CASSEGQTSNQPQHF
TGTGCCAGCAGTGAGGGACAGACGAGCAATCAGCCCCAGCATTTT
>TRBJ2-5|.|TRBD2|17|TRBV7-8
CASSKGTSGGYQETQYF
TGTGCCAGCAGCAAGGGGACTAGCGGGGGGTACCAAGAGACCCAGTACTTC
>TRBJ2-3|.|.|14|TRBV27
CASSTFGAVDTQYF
TGTGCCAGCAGTACCTTTGGCGCGGTAGATACGCAGTATTTT
>TRBJ2-3|once|.|15|TRBV15
CATSRAALGVDTQYF
TGTGCCACCAGCAGAGCCGCGCTCGGCGTAGATACGCAGTATTTT
>TRBJ2-1|.|.|13|TRBV7-9
CASSSTSYNEQFF
TGTGCCAGCAGCTCTACTTCCTACAACGAGCAGTTCTTC
>TRBJ2-5|.|.|15|TRBV7-9
CASSFPTQYQETQYF
TGTGCCAGCAGCTTCCCAACCCAGTACCAAGAGACCCAGTACTTC
>TRBJ2-3|once|TRBD1|17|TRBV4-3
CASSQDSGDRDPDTQYF
TGCGCCAGCAGCCAAGATTCAGGGGACAGGGATCCAGATACGCAGTATTTT
>TRBJ2-7|.|.|15|TRBV2
CASSEEGRHSYEQYF
TGTGCCAGCAGTGAGGAAGGAAGACATAGCTACGAGCAGTACTTC
>TRBJ2-5|.|TRBD2|19|TRBV7-9
CASSLLRDYPLVNQETQYF
TGTGCCAGCAGCTTACTCCGGGACTACCCTTTGGTAAACCAAGAGACCCAGTACTTC
>TRBJ2-2|.|.|13|TRBV7-2
CASSIIGPGELFF
TGTGCCAGCAGCATTATAGGGCCCGGGGAGCTGTTTTTT
>TRBJ2-5|.|TRBD1|15|TRBV4-3
CASSQDSGQGETQYF
TGCGCCAGCAGCCAAGATTCGGGACAGGGAGAGACCCAGTACTTC
>TRBJ2-7|.|.|15|TRBV30
CAWSVRGNFLYEQYF
TGTGCCTGGAGTGTACGGGGGAACTTTCTCTACGAGCAGTACTTC
>TRBJ2-3|.|TRBD2|13|TRBV29-1
CSVEGGSTDTQYF
TGCAGCGTTGAGGGGGGGTCCACAGATACGCAGTATTTT
>TRBJ2-2|.|.|11|TRBV6-5
CASGLPGELFF
TGTGCCAGCGGGCTTCCCGGGGAGCTGTTTTTT
>TRBJ1-1|.|.|14|TRBV7-6
CASSNQPGVTEAFF
TGTGCCAGCAGCAACCAACCGGGGGTAACTGAAGCTTTCTTT
>TRBJ2-1|once|TRBD2|15|TRBV7-7
CASSSRGGPYNEQFF
TGTGCTAGCAGCTCGCGGGGGGGCCCTTACAATGAGCAGTTCTTC
>TRBJ2-7|.|.|15|TRBV25-1
CASSDTNYPTYEQYF
TGTGCCAGCAGTGACACAAATTACCCTACCTACGAGCAGTACTTC
>TRBJ2-5|.|TRBD2|19|TRBV5-1
CASSPTFGLAGREGKTQYF
TGCGCCAGCAGCCCCACTTTTGGACTAGCGGGGCGGGAGGGGAAGACCCAGTACTTC
>TRBJ2-3|.|.|12|TRBV27
CASSFGADTQYF
TGTGCCAGCAGTTTTGGGGCAGATACGCAGTATTTT
>TRBJ2-6|.|TRBD2|19|TRBV4-1
CASSQEIAGGLSGANVLTF
TGCGCCAGCAGCCAAGAGATAGCGGGGGGCCTCTCTGGGGCCAACGTCCTGACTTTC
>TRBJ2-7|.|.|15|TRBV7-9
CASSLVGADSYEQYF
TGTGCCAGCAGCTTAGTTGGTGCCGACTCCTACGAGCAGTACTTC
>TRBJ2-3|.|.|14|TRBV9
CASSAEGATDTQYF
TGTGCCAGCAGCGCCGAAGGGGCAACAGATACGCAGTATTTT
>TRBJ2-5|.|TRBD2|15|TRBV27
CASSLDAGDGETQYF
TGTGCCAGCAGTTTAGACGCGGGGGACGGCGAGACCCAGTACTTC
>TRBJ2-1|.|TRBD2|15|TRBV30
CAWSASGGAGNEQFF
TGTGCCTGGAGTGCTAGCGGGGGGGCGGGAAATGAGCAGTTCTTC
>TRBJ1-1|.|TRBD1|16|TRBV4-3
CASSQDPKTGDPEAFF
TGCGCCAGCAGCCAAGATCCGAAGACAGGGGATCCTGAAGCTTTCTTT
>TRBJ2-1|.|.|13|TRBV7-8
CASSPTSSNEQFF
TGTGCCAGCAGCCCGACTAGTTCTAATGAGCAGTTCTTC
>TRBJ2-7|.|.|11|TRBV7-9
CASSFAGEQYF
TGTGCCAGCAGCTTCGCGGGAGAGCAGTACTTC
>TRBJ2-1|.|TRBD2|15|TRBV5-4
CASSGAGVANNEQFF
TGTGCCAGCAGCGGGGCGGGGGTGGCGAACAATGAGCAGTTCTTC
>TRBJ2-7|.|.|13|TRBV9
CASSVGGDYEQYF
TGTGCCAGCAGCGTAGGGGGGGACTACGAGCAGTACTTC
>TRBJ2-2|.|TRBD1|16|TRBV5-4
CASSFPGQGVTGELFF
TGTGCCAGCAGCTTTCCGGGACAGGGGGTAACCGGGGAGCTGTTTTTT
>TRBJ2-2|.|TRBD2|14|TRBV29-1
CSVPGGDNTGELFF
TGCAGCGTCCCGGGGGGGGACAACACCGGGGAGCTGTTTTTT